This T cell receptor (beta chain) comes out of a study of blood T cell repertoires in COVID-19 (dated by TCRdb to the early 2020s). About the investigation overall: Samples covering the acute and convalescent phases of COVID-19 were provided by collaborators in the United States, Italy and Spain. Deeply sampled blood TCRbeta repertoires from subjects exposed to, actively infected with, or recovered from COVID-19 were included in the dataset. Nearly every sample came with metadata listing a de-identified subject ID, COVID-19 status, age in years and sex. The repertoires were released in a freely available public database intended as a resource for research on the immune response to SARS-CoV-2. Samples came from the ongoing ImmuneRACE study (first 160 participants) plus 1,254 subjects from 6 global collaborators. The prospective study material was composed of cDNA or gDNA derived from T cells, B-cell-depleted T cells, or PBMCs. Where HLA class I and class II types were available, the types were taken from metadata supplied by the sample provider, not from assay-based typing. On the study overall, not on this receptor specifically: The quantity of clinical and demographic metadata differed by source and by participant and was supplied without curation.

CDR3 length: 14 amino acids, cysteine to phenylalanine. Only the CDR3 portion is preserved as DNA: 42 bases, with reading frame beginning at the first base. The germline V gene gives CDR1 as SGHRS and CDR2 as YFSETQ. V is pared back by 4 bases and J by 6 bases, with 16 bases lying between the germline termini. Whole blood was collected in K2EDTA tubes by collaborating institutions according to the institutions' own protocols. For TCRbeta analysis, collaborators shipped samples in one of three forms: frozen whole blood, isolated PBMCs, or DNA extracted from either of those sample types. With regard to this clone: Its specific antigen is unknown. No quality values exist for individual bases; no much larger clone is one base distant.

The immunoSEQ Assay, a bias-controlled multiplex PCR, was used to amplify TCRbeta CDR3 regions from genomic DNA. The study's processing was this. The number of nucleated cells in each sample was estimated from the amplification of reference gene primers within the assay. To quantify the absolute abundance of each unique TCRbeta CDR3 rearrangement, sequence reads were collapsed and filtered. For each sample, productive Simpson clonality was calculated by taking the square root of Simpson's diversity index across productive rearrangements. TCRdb stores this immuneACCESS table with in-frame sequences only. Part of the clones is absent; in the studies checked, under half of the shortfall reflects unresolved V genes, and no reason is known for the rest. The V and J calls and clone size are taken from that table; D and trimming were inferred from the DNA. This sample is represented by 200,000 to 250,000 clones; about 90% of them were singletons. In total, the top ten clones hold 2% to 2.5% of the sample.

The rearrangement combines TRBV5-1 with TRBJ1-1, and the D gene may be TRBD1, 5 bases matching. The sample was peripheral blood. The TCR was taken from a woman aged 50 to 65 with acute or convalescent COVID-19. The CDR3 sequence is CASSTQGGYAEAFF. In nucleotide form, the sequence is TGCGCCAGCAGCACGCAGGGAGGCTACGCTGAAGCTTTCTTT. When the CDR3 is completed using the reference TRBV5-1 and TRBJ1-1 genes on either side, the full variable domain is KAGVTQTPRYLIKTRGQQVTLSCSPISGHRSVSWYQQTPGQGLQFLFEYFSETQRNKGNFPGRFSGRQFSNSRSEMNVSTLELGDSALYLCASSTQGGYAEAFFGQGTRLTVV.